This T cell receptor beta chain was captured by sequencing in a study of shared clonotypes between healthy human individuals. The study enrolled healthy HIV-negative adults without recent acute infections or vaccinations as donors. Splitting the CD4+ cells yielded a CD45RA+ naive subset and a CD45RA-negative memory subset. The CDR3 is made up of 16 amino acids. Germline trimming cut 2 bases from V and 1 base from J; bases unmatched to any gene: 8. Germline-derived CDR1 and CDR2 are SGHRS and YFSETQ. The data were produced by immunoSEQ multiplex PCR, yet TCRdb's version contains in-frame clones alone and is incomplete. The sample lists around 1 million clones; approximately 76% were seen once. The study's findings and limits: Represented diversity, genetic and exposure-history alike, was limited by few donors.

On this clone itself: The antigen remains undetermined.

The genes are TRBV5-1 and TRBJ2-7; TRBD1 matches at 8 bases. Sequencing was carried out using memory CD4+ T cells sorted from blood. The subset: CD45RA-negative fraction. The sequence was obtained from a man younger than 30 in good health. CDR3 DNA sequence: TGCGCCAGCAGCTTAAGTACAGGGACAGGTTCCTACGAGCAGTACTTC. It codes for CASSLSTGTGSYEQYF. Supplemented by reference TRBV5-1 and TRBJ2-7, the full variable domain reads KAGVTQTPRYLIKTRGQQVTLSCSPISGHRSVSWYQQTPGQGLQFLFEYFSETQRNKGNFPGRFSGRQFSNSRSEMNVSTLELGDSALYLCASSLSTGTGSYEQYFGPGTRLTVT.